Below are 23 T cell receptor beta chains sequenced from a single sample in a study of T-cell memory formation after mild COVID-19. TCRdb ran MiXCR on the 5' RACE reads and lists one entry per CDR3 protein. The top ten hold 8.8% of the sample, which has over 350,000 distinct CDR3 sequences, 20% to 25% seen once. The sample comprised PBMCs or a T cell subset sorted from them (not recorded which). These receptors were obtained from an adult woman who had mild COVID-19 (a few samples of this study predate the infection). Cell type and time point are not known.

The chain carries TRBV7-2 and TRBJ2-3; the D call may be TRBD1 or TRBD2 (6 bases each). The CDR3 is made up of 14 amino acids. Deletions cut 5 bases from V and 5 bases from J, with 14 bases between. Per the germline V gene, CDR1 is SGHTA and CDR2 is FQGNSA. The CDR3 bases are TGTGCCAGCAGCCCCGGGGGCCGTGGAGATACGCAGTATTTT. Protein: CASSPGGRGDTQYF.

This sequence joins TRBV19 and TRBJ1-1, with D unresolved. The CDR3 contains 11 residues. Trimming removed 10 bases from V and 8 bases from J, with 14 bases in between. CDR1 is LNHDA, CDR2 SQIVND, per germline (reference sequence). CDR3 in amino acids: CATTRPREAFF. The CDR3 nucleotides read TGTGCCACTACCAGGCCCAGGGAAGCTTTCTTT.

This clonotype showed up many times. The chain links TRBV28 to TRBJ2-3; D unclear. Germline assignment: CDR1 MDHEN and CDR2 SYDVKM. Trimming stripped 7 bases from V and 2 bases from J, with 16 bases between. The length of the CDR3 is 15 residues. CDR3 bases: TGTGCCAGCAATTCTCCGACGAGACTCACAGATACGCAGTATTTT. This gives the protein CASNSPTRLTDTQYF. Combining the CDR3 with reference TRBV28 and TRBJ2-3 gives the whole variable domain DVKVTQSSRYLVKRTGEKVFLECVQDMDHENMFWYRQDPGLGLRLIYFSYDVKMKEKGDIPEGYSVSREKKERFSLILESASTNQTSMYLCASNSPTRLTDTQYFGPGTRLTVL.

The gene calls are TRBV5-1 and TRBJ2-3; 15 bases are a match to TRBD2. Germline CDR1 SGHRS, CDR2 YFSETQ. V gave up 0 bases and J gave up 0 bases; unmatched junction bases: 2. The CDR3 consists of 18 residues. CDR3 in amino acids: CASSLGGLAGGSTDTQYF. CDR3 DNA sequence: TGCGCCAGCAGCTTGGGGGGACTAGCGGGAGGCAGCACAGATACGCAGTATTTT.

In this sample, this clonotype turned up a few times. V and J are TRBV9 and TRBJ2-1, with TRBD2 matching 7 bases. The CDR3 totals 16 residues. The V and J ends lost 0 bases and 7 bases, in that order; junction bases with no gene match: 10. CDR1 SGDLS and CDR2 YYNGEE come from the germline V gene. The CDR3 DNA reads as TGTGCCAGCAGCGTAGTCGGCGGGAGTGGGGGAAATGAGCAGTTCTTC. Protein product: CASSVVGGSGGNEQFF.

The genes are TRBV5-5 and TRBJ1-3; the match to TRBD1 covers 9 bases. The CDR3 has 14 residues. Germline V lookup: CDR1 SGHKS, CDR2 YYEKEE (reference sequence). With 2 bases clipped from V and 6 bases from J, the junction kept 3 bases outside the gene matches. CDR3 nucleotides: TGTGCCAGCAGCTTCGGGACAGGGATAAACACCATATATTTT. Encoded protein: CASSFGTGINTIYF.

The V and J genes are TRBV18 and TRBJ1-5; D is unresolved. The CDR3 has 13 residues. Germline V gene data show CDR1 as KGHSH and CDR2 as LQKENI. V dropped 2 bases and J dropped 3 bases, with 5 bases sitting between them. DNA for the CDR3: TGTGCCAGCTCACCAGGGTACAATCAGCCCCAGCATTTT. It yields the protein CASSPGYNQPQHF.

The sample holds many counts of this clonotype. V gene TRBV4-1 combines with J gene TRBJ2-7; TRBD2 aligns across 8 bases. Losses at the gene ends were 2 bases for V and 3 bases for J; bases not matched to a gene: 15. CDR3 length: 18 amino acids. Germline loops: CDR1 MGHRA, CDR2 YSYEKL. CDR3 bases: TGCGCCAGCAGCCAATTTTTGGGTAGCGGGGATTTAAGCTACGAGCAGTACTTC. Protein product: CASSQFLGSGDLSYEQYF.

This clonotype was detected a few times. The chain links TRBV20-1 to TRBJ1-2, with D hard to call. This CDR3 has 9 residues. Trimming cost V 7 bases and J 6 bases, with 6 bases left between them. The germline V gene encodes CDR1 DFQATT and CDR2 SNEGSKA (reference sequence). The CDR3 DNA reads as TGCAGTGTCGACGATGGCTACACCTTC. Encoded protein: CSVDDGYTF.

This chain joins TRBV5-1 and TRBJ2-3; D call uncertain. The V and J ends lost 4 bases and 5 bases respectively, with 11 bases between them. This CDR3 contains 13 residues. Germline CDR1 is SGHRS and CDR2 is YFSETQ. CDR3 sequence: CASSAGGVDTQYF. Written as DNA, the CDR3 is TGCGCCAGCAGCGCTGGTGGGGTAGATACGCAGTATTTT.

CDR3 in amino acids: CASSNAGTSGPIGTDTQYF. CDR3 bases: TGTGCCAGCAGTAACGCCGGGACTAGTGGGCCGATTGGCACAGATACGCAGTATTTT. V usage is TRBV27 and J usage is TRBJ2-3; 8 bases fit TRBD2. Per germline, CDR1 MNHEY and CDR2 SMNVEV (reference sequence). The CDR3 spans 19 residues. V trimming: 5 bases; J trimming: 1 base; junction bases outside the gene matches: 17.

The V call is TRBV5-6, the J call TRBJ2-2, with D perhaps matching TRBD2 (6 bases). Looked up from germline, CDR1 is SGHDT and CDR2 is YYEEEE. CDR3 length: 14 amino acids. The ends were cut back, 4 bases at V and 5 bases at J, with 12 bases in the middle. CDR3 sequence: CASSTGVSTGELFF. The CDR3 nucleotides read TGTGCCAGCAGCACGGGGGTTAGTACCGGGGAGCTGTTTTTT.

The chain has TRBV12-3 or TRBV12-4 and TRBJ2-7; 8 positions agree with TRBD1. This CDR3 spans 17 amino acids. J lost 3 bases, V lost 3 bases, and 13 bases had no gene match. The CDR3, as DNA: TGTGCCAGCAGTTTTATTCGGGGGACAGGAAGGCTCTACGAGCAGTACTTC. This encodes CASSFIRGTGRLYEQYF.

The sample holds a few counts of this clonotype. This rearrangement joins TRBV5-1 to TRBJ1-1, with 7 bases matching TRBD1. Germline-derived CDR1 and CDR2 are SGHRS and YFSETQ. Germline trimming cut 3 bases from V and 4 bases from J; bases unmatched to any gene: 15. The CDR3 runs 17 residues. The CDR3 DNA is TGCGCCAGCAGCTCCCGACAGGGAGGCTCCTTCGGCACTGAAGCTTTCTTT. Translated, it gives CASSSRQGGSFGTEAFF.

This clonotype was observed a handful of times. The chain is built from TRBV29-1 and TRBJ2-7; 9 bases are a match to TRBD1. The CDR3 is 14 amino acids. Per the germline V gene, CDR1 is SQVTM and CDR2 is ANQGSEA. The V gene end was trimmed by 5 bases and the J gene end by 3 bases; junction bases not matched to a gene: 8. CDR3 residues: CSVKGTGKSYEQYF. CDR3 DNA sequence: TGCAGCGTTAAAGGGACAGGGAAAAGCTACGAGCAGTACTTC.

This chain links TRBV9 with TRBJ2-3; D uncertain. The CDR3 sequence is 13 residues long. Germline V CDR1 and CDR2: SGDLS, YYNGEE. Trimming pared 0 bases from V and 5 bases from J, leaving 7 bases between. Here the CDR3 DNA reads TGTGCCAGCAGCGTAGCGGCCTTAGATACGCAGTATTTT. Encoded protein: CASSVAALDTQYF.

This clonotype was detected ten times or more. The rearrangement joins TRBV5-6 to TRBJ2-7, with D unclear. The germline V gene encodes CDR1 SGHDT and CDR2 YYEEEE. With 3 bases removed from V and 4 bases from J, the gap between germline ends came to 14 bases. This CDR3 has 14 residues. CDR3 region: CASSSGNSLYEQYF. CDR3 nucleotides: TGTGCCAGCAGCTCCGGAAATTCCCTGTACGAGCAGTACTTC.

The chain recombines TRBV3-1 with TRBJ2-1; D call uncertain. CDR3 length: 14 residues. Germline loops: CDR1 LGHDT, CDR2 YNNKEL (reference sequence). V was pared by 4 bases and J by 7 bases, with 14 bases between. The CDR3 nucleotides are TGTGCCAGCAGCCCGTCGTTTTATGGGAATGAGCAGTTCTTC. Translated: CASSPSFYGNEQFF.

V gene TRBV2 combines with J gene TRBJ1-2; TRBD1 is a possible D gene (6 bases). CDR3 length: 13 residues. Germline V gene lookup returns CDR1 SNHLY and CDR2 FYNNEI. Trimming left V 6 bases short and J 8 bases short, with 16 bases between. The CDR3 DNA reads as TGTGCCAGCAGCCCCCCAGGGGAGGGCGGCTACACCTTC. The encoded protein is CASSPPGEGGYTF.

V gene TRBV7-8 combines with J gene TRBJ2-4; maybe TRBD1 (6 bases). Germline V gives CDR1 SGHVS, CDR2 FQNEAQ. Between the trimmed V and J ends, which lost 5 bases and 3 bases, there was a span of 8 bases. The CDR3 totals 13 residues. The chain's CDR3 is CASSRGGKNIQYF. The CDR3 DNA follows: TGTGCCAGCAGCCGAGGGGGCAAAAACATTCAGTACTTC.

The rearrangement uses TRBV10-3 and TRBJ2-1, with 7 bases fitting TRBD2. Looked up from germline, CDR1 is ENHRY and CDR2 is SYGVKD. Germline trimming cut 4 bases from V and 1 base from J; bases unmatched to any gene: 4. This CDR3 contains 15 residues. The CDR3 sequence: CAISVGGISYNEQFF. In nucleotides, the CDR3 is TGTGCCATCAGTGTGGGGGGGATTTCCTACAATGAGCAGTTCTTC.

The V call is TRBV6-5, the J call TRBJ2-7; the D gene is possibly TRBD1 (6 bases). V lost 0 bases, J lost 3 bases, and 18 bases lay in between. The CDR3 is 17 residues long. Germline V gene sequence: CDR1 MNHEY, CDR2 SVGAGI. CDR3 DNA sequence: TGTGCCAGCAGTTACTCGTACCGACAGGCGGTTATCTACGAGCAGTACTTC. This encodes CASSYSYRQAVIYEQYF.

The J gene is TRBJ2-7, the V gene TRBV10-3; 7 bases align to TRBD1. Germline values: CDR1 ENHRY, CDR2 SYGVKD. Trimming cost V 3 bases and J 2 bases; bases outside gene matches: 7. The CDR3 has 15 residues. The chain's CDR3 is CAISDPGQVAYEQYF. The CDR3 nucleotides read TGTGCCATCAGTGATCCAGGACAGGTAGCCTACGAGCAGTACTTC.